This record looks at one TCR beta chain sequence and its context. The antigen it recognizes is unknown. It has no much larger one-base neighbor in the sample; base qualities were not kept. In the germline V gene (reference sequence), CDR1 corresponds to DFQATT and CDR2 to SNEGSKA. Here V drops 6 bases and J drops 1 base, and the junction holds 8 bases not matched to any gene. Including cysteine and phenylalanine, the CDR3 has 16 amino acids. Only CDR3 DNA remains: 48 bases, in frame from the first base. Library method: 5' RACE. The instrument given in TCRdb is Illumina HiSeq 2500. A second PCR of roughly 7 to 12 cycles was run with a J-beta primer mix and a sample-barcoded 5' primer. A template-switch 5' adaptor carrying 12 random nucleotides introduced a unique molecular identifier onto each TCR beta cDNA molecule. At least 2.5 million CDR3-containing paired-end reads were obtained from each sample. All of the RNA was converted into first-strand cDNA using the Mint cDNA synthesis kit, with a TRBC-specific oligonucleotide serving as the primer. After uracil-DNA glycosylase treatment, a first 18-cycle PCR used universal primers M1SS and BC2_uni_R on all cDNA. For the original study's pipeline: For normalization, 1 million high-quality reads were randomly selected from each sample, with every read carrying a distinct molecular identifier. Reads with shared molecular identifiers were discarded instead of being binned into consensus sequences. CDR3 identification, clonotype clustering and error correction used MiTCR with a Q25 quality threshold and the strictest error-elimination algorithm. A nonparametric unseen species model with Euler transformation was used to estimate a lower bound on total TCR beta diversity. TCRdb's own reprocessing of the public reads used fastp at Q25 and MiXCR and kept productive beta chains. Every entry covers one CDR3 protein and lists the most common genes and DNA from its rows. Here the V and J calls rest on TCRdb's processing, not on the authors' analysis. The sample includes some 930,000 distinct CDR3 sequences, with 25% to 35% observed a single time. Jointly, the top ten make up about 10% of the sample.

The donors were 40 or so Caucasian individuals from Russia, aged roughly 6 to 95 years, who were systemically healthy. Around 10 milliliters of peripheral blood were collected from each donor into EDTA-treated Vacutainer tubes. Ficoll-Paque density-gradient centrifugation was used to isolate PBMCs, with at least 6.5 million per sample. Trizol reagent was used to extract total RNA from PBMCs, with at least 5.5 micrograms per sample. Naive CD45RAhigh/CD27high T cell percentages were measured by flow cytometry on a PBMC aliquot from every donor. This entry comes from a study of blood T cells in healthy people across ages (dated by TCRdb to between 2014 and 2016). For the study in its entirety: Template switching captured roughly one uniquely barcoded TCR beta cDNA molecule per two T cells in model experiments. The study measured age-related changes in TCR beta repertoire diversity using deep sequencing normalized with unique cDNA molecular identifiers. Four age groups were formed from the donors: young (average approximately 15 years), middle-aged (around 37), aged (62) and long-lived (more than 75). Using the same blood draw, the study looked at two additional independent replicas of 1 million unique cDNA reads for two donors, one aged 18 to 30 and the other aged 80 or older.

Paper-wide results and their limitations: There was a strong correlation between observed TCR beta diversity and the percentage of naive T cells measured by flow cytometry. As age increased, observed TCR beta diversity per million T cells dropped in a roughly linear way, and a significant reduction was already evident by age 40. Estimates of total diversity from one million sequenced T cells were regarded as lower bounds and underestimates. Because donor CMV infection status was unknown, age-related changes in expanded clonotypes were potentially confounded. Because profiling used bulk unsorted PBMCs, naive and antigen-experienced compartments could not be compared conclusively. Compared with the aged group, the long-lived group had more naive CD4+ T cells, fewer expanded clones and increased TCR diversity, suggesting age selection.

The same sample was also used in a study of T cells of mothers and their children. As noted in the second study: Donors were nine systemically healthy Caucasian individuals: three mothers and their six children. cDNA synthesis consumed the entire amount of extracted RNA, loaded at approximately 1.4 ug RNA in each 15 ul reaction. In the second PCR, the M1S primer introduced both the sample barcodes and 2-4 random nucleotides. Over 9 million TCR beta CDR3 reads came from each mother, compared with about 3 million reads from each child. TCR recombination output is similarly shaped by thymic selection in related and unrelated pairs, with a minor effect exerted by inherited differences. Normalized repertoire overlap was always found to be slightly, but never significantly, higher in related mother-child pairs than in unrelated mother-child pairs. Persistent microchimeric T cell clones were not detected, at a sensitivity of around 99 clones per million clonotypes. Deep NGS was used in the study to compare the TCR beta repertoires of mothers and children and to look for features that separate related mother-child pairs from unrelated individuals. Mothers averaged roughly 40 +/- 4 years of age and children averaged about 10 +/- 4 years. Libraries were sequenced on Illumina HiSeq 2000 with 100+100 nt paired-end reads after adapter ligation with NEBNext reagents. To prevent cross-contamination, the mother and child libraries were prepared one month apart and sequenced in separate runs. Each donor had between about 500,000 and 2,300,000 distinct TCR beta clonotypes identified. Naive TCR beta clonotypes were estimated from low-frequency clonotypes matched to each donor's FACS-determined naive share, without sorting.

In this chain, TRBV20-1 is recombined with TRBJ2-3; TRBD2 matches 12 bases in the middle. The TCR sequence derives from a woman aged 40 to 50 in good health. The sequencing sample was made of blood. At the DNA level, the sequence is TGCAGTGCCCCGGATCGGACTAGCGGGGGCACAGATACGCAGTATTTT. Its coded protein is CSAPDRTSGGTDTQYF.